This TCR beta chain was profiled in a study of T-cell memory formation after mild COVID-19. Per germline, CDR1 MNHEY and CDR2 SVGAGI. The CDR3 is 13 amino acids. In its sample, this clonotype was seen once. No antigen is known for it. A clone one base away is much larger, so this may be a read error. Broader study findings: Pre-infection memory held some responding clones, suggesting pre-existing cross-reactive T cells responded. The SARS-CoV-2 specificity of second-wave clones reaching peak at day 37 remained unverified. For contracting clones, CD4+ ones sat mainly in CM and EM, CD8+ in EMRA.

TCRalpha and TCRbeta libraries used 5'RACE with constant-segment primers and UMIs. TCRdb called the 5' RACE reads again in MiXCR, with one record for every CDR3 protein. This table has roughly 130,000 distinct CDR3 sequences, about 6.5% appearing once. This receptor was identified in an adult woman who had mild COVID-19 (a few samples of this study predate the infection). Cell type and time point are not known. V is TRBV6-5 and J is TRBJ1-1; TRBD1 matches 8 bases. The specimen sequenced was PBMCs or a T cell subset sorted from them (not recorded which). This CDR3 is CASSRTGNTEALF. In nucleotides, the CDR3 is TGTGCCAGCAGTCGGACAGGGAACACTGAAGCTTTATTT.